This TCR beta chain emerged from a study of blood T cell repertoires in COVID-19. In the authors' methods: Amplification of reference gene primers provided the estimated nucleated cell counts. Profiling relied on immunoSEQ multiplex PCR, and the TCRdb table lists in-frame clones only, not all of them. V and J calls and clone size are as listed in that table; D and trimming were resolved from the DNA. This sample carries 25,000 to 35,000 clones, more than 85% of them seen once, and the ten largest clones take 12%. CDR3 length: 18 amino acids. With 8 bases removed from V and 0 bases from J, the gap between germline ends came to 20 bases. CDR1 is LNHDA, CDR2 SQIVND, per germline (reference sequence).

Specimen: peripheral blood. The clonotype comes from a human donor in a cohort sampled during active COVID-19. The donor label of this sample is uncertain. This chain uses TRBV19 with TRBJ2-6; a possible D gene is TRBD1 (7 bases). The CDR3 loop is CASSRGARSHSGANVLTF. In DNA, the CDR3 is TGTGCCAGTTCCAGGGGGGCCAGATCCCACTCTGGGGCCAACGTCCTGACTTTC.